This T cell receptor beta chain was captured in a study of molecular identifiers for immune sequencing clone quantification. Study-level results: Identical TCR molecules sharing a barcode could underestimate highly expanded clone sizes.

Remarks on this clonotype: The antigen is undetermined.

Library preparation followed earlier protocols using designated TCR primers. From the PCR reads, TCRdb called clonotypes with MiXCR, one entry per CDR3 protein. The profile shows about 510,000 distinct CDR3 sequences, 25% of them singletons. V lost 6 bases to trimming and J lost 4 bases; unmatched junction nucleotides: 9. The CDR3 sequence is 16 residues long. Per germline, CDR1 SGHAT and CDR2 FQNNGV. Sequencing used naive CD8+ T cells from blood, with Jurkat cell RNA spiked in. Subset: FACS-sorted CD8+CD4-CCR7+CD45RA+ naive T cells. This rearrangement joins TRBV11-2 to TRBJ2-1; 10 bases are shared with TRBD1. The receptor was derived from a human donor in good health. Some libraries in this study had Jurkat cell RNA spiked in. The CDR3 nucleotides read TGTGCCAGCAGTTCAGATGGGACAGGGGTATACAATGAGCAGTTCTTC. It yields the protein CASSSDGTGVYNEQFF.